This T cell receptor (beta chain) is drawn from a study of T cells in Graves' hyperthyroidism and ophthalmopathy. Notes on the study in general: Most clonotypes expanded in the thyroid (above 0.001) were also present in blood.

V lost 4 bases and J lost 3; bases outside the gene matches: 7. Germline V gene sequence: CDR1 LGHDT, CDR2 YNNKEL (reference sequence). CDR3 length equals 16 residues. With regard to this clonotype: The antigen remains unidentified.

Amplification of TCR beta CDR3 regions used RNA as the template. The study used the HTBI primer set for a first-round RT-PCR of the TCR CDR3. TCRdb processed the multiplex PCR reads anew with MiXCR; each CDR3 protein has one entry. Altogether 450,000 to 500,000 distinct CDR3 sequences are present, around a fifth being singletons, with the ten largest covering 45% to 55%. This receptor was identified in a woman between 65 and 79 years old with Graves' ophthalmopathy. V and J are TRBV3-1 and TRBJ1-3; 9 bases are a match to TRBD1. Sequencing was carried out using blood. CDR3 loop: CASSPPGQGGGNTIYF. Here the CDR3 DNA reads TGTGCCAGCAGCCCTCCGGGACAGGGAGGTGGAAACACCATATATTTT.